This TCR beta chain was obtained from a study of T cell responses to AZD1222 COVID-19 vaccine. Whole-study results and caveats: Only a handful of AZD1222 recipients, several in all, had baseline seropositivity. Spike-spanning, vaccine-associated CD4 TCRs were dominant at 160-218 and 743-854. Repertoire collection took place solely once the T cell response had peaked.

TCRdb's copy holds only in-frame clones and misses some; the assay was immunoSEQ multiplex PCR. The table has 110,000 or so clones, 88% seen once. V shed 3 bases and J shed 1 base, with 7 bases lying between them. Germline values: CDR1 KGHSH, CDR2 LQKENI. The CDR3 contains 14 residues. Concerning this clone: Antigen: not known.

The genes are TRBV18 and TRBJ1-3; tentative D call: TRBD1 (6 bases). This receptor was obtained from an adult in good health. The source was peripheral blood, collected on day 0 of AZD1222 vaccination. The CDR3 sequence: CASSPGQSGNTIYF. Written as DNA, the CDR3 is TGTGCCAGCTCACCGGGACAATCTGGAAACACCATATATTTT.